This T cell receptor (beta chain) came from a study of blood T cell repertoires in COVID-19. At the level of the study: COVID-19 samples from acute and convalescent phases originated in the United States, Italy and Spain. From T cells, B-cell-depleted T cells, or PBMCs came the material, which was cDNA or gDNA.

Trimming cost V 3 bases and J 8 bases, with 7 bases left between them. The CDR3 is 11 residues long. Germline CDR1 and CDR2: LGHDT and YNNKEL (reference sequence). As processed by the authors: Amplifying reference gene primers gave estimates of nucleated cell counts. Sequencing was performed with immunoSEQ multiplex PCR; in TCRdb, only in-frame clones are kept and a portion is missing. From that table come the V and J calls and clone size; the DNA was used to work out D and trimming. The sample shows tens of thousands of clones, about 75% of them seen only once. The material sequenced was peripheral blood. J is TRBJ1-1 and V is TRBV3-1 (or the pseudogene TRBV3-2); no clear D gene. This sequence originates from a human donor in a cohort sampled during active COVID-19. This chain's CDR3 is CASSQVEEAFF. The CDR3 DNA reads as TGTGCCAGCAGCCAGGTGGAGGAAGCTTTCTTT.